These 8 T cell receptor beta chains were sequenced from one sample in a study of T cells in Graves' hyperthyroidism and ophthalmopathy. RNA transcripts served as the template for amplifying TCR beta CDR3 regions. Carried out on the TCR CDR3, a first-round RT-PCR used the HTBI primer set. Via MiXCR, TCRdb re-called the multiplex PCR reads, giving one row per CDR3 protein. In the table there are 750,000 to 900,000 distinct CDR3 sequences, around 39% of which are singletons. The sample consisted of blood. These receptors came from a man younger than 35 with Graves' hyperthyroidism.

This clonotype was observed many times. This rearrangement joins TRBV19 to TRBJ1-5; no reliable D call. The CDR3 contains 15 residues. Per the germline V gene, CDR1 is LNHDA and CDR2 is SQIVND (reference sequence). Trimming removed 7 bases from V and 2 bases from J, with 15 bases in between. The DNA of the CDR3 is TGTGCCAGTACCCCTGGCCGGGGAGGCAATCAGCCCCAGCATTTT. Protein: CASTPGRGGNQPQHF.

This chain joins TRBV2 and TRBJ2-2; weak D call: TRBD1 (6 bases). The V end was cut by 9 bases, the J end by 3 bases, with 14 bases between. Germline CDR1 is SNHLY and CDR2 is FYNNEI. The CDR3 loop spans 14 amino acids. The CDR3 loop reads CASLGQWDTGELFF. The CDR3 DNA reads TGTGCCAGTTTAGGACAGTGGGACACCGGGGAGCTGTTTTTT.

The table lists this clonotype with a count of one. The chain couples TRBV20-1 to TRBJ2-7; 7 bases map to TRBD1. Germline V gives CDR1 DFQATT, CDR2 SNEGSKA (reference sequence). The junction had 9 bases not matched to a gene; V was cut back by 0 bases and J by 4 bases. The CDR3 is made up of 15 amino acids. CDR3 in DNA: TGCAGTGCTAGAGATTTGACAGGGAACGAGTACGAGCAGTACTTC. Amino acids: CSARDLTGNEYEQYF.

This sequence joins TRBV5-6 and TRBJ1-4, with TRBD1 identical over 8 bases. The CDR3 consists of 14 residues. Germline V gene sequence: CDR1 SGHDT, CDR2 YYEEEE. J was trimmed by 8 bases and V by 3 bases; bases with no gene match: 6. CDR3 residues: CASSYGQGGEKLFF. In DNA, the CDR3 is TGTGCCAGCAGCTATGGACAGGGAGGCGAAAAACTGTTTTTT.

V is TRBV29-1 and J is TRBJ2-1, with a tentative D call TRBD2 (5 bases). Germline CDR1 reads SQVTM; CDR2 reads ANQGSEA. This CDR3 is built from 16 residues. With 2 bases removed from V and 0 bases from J, the gap between germline ends came to 14 bases. The CDR3 coding sequence is TGCAGCGTTGAACCGCCGGGGTCTAGCTCCTACAATGAGCAGTTCTTC. Encoded protein: CSVEPPGSSSYNEQFF.

CDR3 in DNA: TGTGCCAGTAGTGGGCCTGGGGGCACCTATAATTCACCCCTCCACTTT. Protein: CASSGPGGTYNSPLHF. The rearrangement uses TRBV19 and TRBJ1-6; D perhaps matches TRBD1 (6 bases). Germline V gene data show CDR1 as LNHDA and CDR2 as SQIVND (reference sequence). The CDR3 spans 16 residues. Trimming removed 5 bases at V and 2 bases at J, with 13 bases between.

This clonotype was picked up a small number of times. The chain is built from TRBV19 and TRBJ2-7, with TRBD2 identical over 7 bases. This CDR3 region has 16 residues. The germline V gene encodes CDR1 LNHDA and CDR2 SQIVND (reference sequence). V dropped 3 bases and J dropped 5; count of bases not matched to a gene: 13. The CDR3 spells CASSMIRPGGANEQYF. The CDR3 nucleotides read TGTGCCAGTAGTATGATTAGGCCGGGGGGAGCCAACGAGCAGTACTTC. Complete variable domain (other parts from reference TRBV19 and TRBJ2-7): DGGITQSPKYLFRKEGQNVTLSCEQNLNHDAMYWYRQDPGQGLRLIYYSQIVNDFQKGDIAEGYSVSREKKESFPLTVTSAQKNPTAFYLCASSMIRPGGANEQYFGPGTRLTVT.

This clonotype was detected once. Just one base apart from a much larger clone, this may be a read error. Since no conserved phenylalanine or tryptophan closes the CDR3, a read error is the likely cause. The J gene is TRBJ1-1, the V gene TRBV7-9, with TRBD1 as a possible D gene (5 bases). Trimming removed 3 bases at V and 1 base at J, with 9 bases between. In germline, CDR1 is SEHNR, CDR2 FQNEAQ (reference sequence). The CDR3 is made up of 14 amino acids. CDR3 sequence: CASSFRQRNTEAFL. CDR3 DNA: TGTGCCAGCAGCTTTCGACAGCGGAACACTGAAGCTTTCCTT.